Below are 18 T cell receptor beta chains sequenced from a single sample in a study of blood T cell repertoires in COVID-19. The repertoire was sequenced with immunoSEQ multiplex PCR; TCRdb's copy has only in-frame clones and lacks some. The sample records about 270,000 clones, approximately 90% being singletons. Input material: PBMCs or T cells enriched from blood (not recorded which). These receptors all come from a man aged 18 to 29 who had recovered from COVID-19.

The J gene is TRBJ1-2, the V gene TRBV18; D is ambiguous. CDR1 and CDR2 (germline): KGHSH, LQKENI. Trimming removed 1 base at V and 4 bases at J, with 10 bases between. The CDR3 loop spans 14 amino acids. The CDR3 loop is CASSPQHSLYGYTF. The CDR3 bases are TGTGCCAGCTCACCACAGCATTCTCTCTATGGCTACACCTTC.

This clone has only a few counts. The V and J genes are TRBV7-9 and TRBJ2-7, with 7 positions matching TRBD2. The germline CDR1 and CDR2 sequences are SEHNR and FQNEAQ (reference sequence). There are 14 residues in the CDR3. V was pared by 6 bases and J by 2 bases, with 7 bases of the junction left unmatched. CDR3: CASSPRGTTYEQYF. The CDR3 DNA sequence: TGTGCCAGCAGTCCTCGCGGGACTACCTACGAGCAGTACTTC. The whole variable domain, filled in from reference TRBV7-9 and TRBJ2-7, reads DTGVSQNPRHKITKRGQNVTFRCDPISEHNRLYWYRQTLGQGPEFLTYFQNEAQLEKSRLLSDRFSAERPKGSFSTLEIQRTEQGDSAMYLCASSPRGTTYEQYFGPGTRLTVT.

This chain links TRBV4-2 with TRBJ2-2; TRBD2 matches 7 bases. Per germline, CDR1 LGHNA and CDR2 YNFKEQ. The CDR3 is 17 amino acids. J was trimmed by 1 base and V by 0 bases; bases with no gene match: 5. In nucleotides, the CDR3 is TGTGCCAGCAGCCAAGAGGGAGGGGCTAGGAACACCGGGGAGCTGTTTTTT. Translating gives CASSQEGGARNTGELFF.

CDR3 loop: CASSLGGTGESEKLFF. The CDR3 nucleotides read TGTGCCAGCAGCTTAGGAGGGACAGGGGAGAGTGAAAAACTGTTTTTT. The chain combines TRBV11-3 with TRBJ1-4; the match to TRBD1 covers 10 bases. This CDR3 comprises 16 residues. CDR1 SGHNT and CDR2 YENEEA come from the germline V gene. The trim removed 1 base at V and 7 bases at J, leaving 6 bases unmatched.

The rearrangement links TRBV11-2 to TRBJ2-1, with 8 bases that match TRBD2. With 5 bases clipped from V and 10 bases from J, the junction kept 19 bases outside the gene matches. The CDR3 has 17 amino acids. Germline values: CDR1 SGHAT, CDR2 FQNNGV. The CDR3 DNA is TGTGCCAGCAGCCCCCCAATGGGTAGCGGGGAGTCGAGGGAGCAGTTCTTC. Encoded protein: CASSPPMGSGESREQFF.

The chain has TRBV12-5 and TRBJ1-1; D unclear. This CDR3 contains 13 residues. Germline lookup yields CDR1 LGHNT and CDR2 FRNRAP. Trimming pared 0 bases from V and 2 bases from J, leaving 4 bases between. CDR3 nucleotide sequence: TGTGCTAGTGGTTTGGTGTCAAACACTGAAGCTTTCTTT. This encodes CASGLVSNTEAFF.

This chain links TRBV18 with TRBJ2-5, with D perhaps TRBD2 (6 bases). The length of the CDR3 is 13 residues. V lost 3 bases to trimming and J lost 5 bases, with 10 bases between them. CDR1 is KGHSH, CDR2 LQKENI, per germline. Here the CDR3 DNA reads TGTGCCAGCTCACCGCGGAGGGCTGAGACCCAGTACTTC. The encoded protein is CASSPRRAETQYF.

This chain joins TRBV4-1 and TRBJ1-4; D remains ambiguous. CDR1 and CDR2 (germline): MGHRA, YSYEKL. The CDR3 is 12 residues long. V dropped 6 bases and J dropped 5 bases, with 7 bases sitting between them. The CDR3 protein is CASSVQNEKLFF. DNA of the CDR3: TGCGCCAGCAGTGTACAAAATGAAAAACTGTTTTTT.

The gene calls are TRBV9 and TRBJ2-1, with 11 bases lining up with TRBD2. Germline lookup yields CDR1 SGDLS and CDR2 YYNGEE. Trimming took 0 bases from V and 7 from J; bases not matched to a gene: 0. The CDR3 has 14 residues. CDR3 region: CASSVGTSGNEQFF. The DNA of the CDR3 is TGTGCCAGCAGCGTAGGGACTAGCGGGAATGAGCAGTTCTTC.

The rearrangement links TRBV21-1 to TRBJ2-3; the DNA was not used to check the table's D call, TRBD1. TRBV21-1 constitutes a pseudogene. This CDR3 comprises 14 residues. CDR3 protein: CASDRSASTDTQYF. The CDR3 DNA reads as TGTGCCAGCGACAGGTCAGCCAGCACAGATACGCAGTATTTT.

The chain is built from TRBV14 and TRBJ2-3; tentatively, D is TRBD2 (5 bases). The CDR3 runs 14 residues. The germline CDR1 and CDR2 sequences are SGHDN and FVKESK. Trimming left V 4 bases short and J 3 bases short, with 11 bases between. The CDR3 DNA sequence: TGTGCCAGCAGCCCGACGGACTCGACAGATACGCAGTATTTT. It specifies CASSPTDSTDTQYF. Using reference TRBV14 and TRBJ2-3 for the parts outside the CDR3, the full variable domain is EAGVTQFPSHSVIEKGQTVTLRCDPISGHDNLYWYRRVMGKEIKFLLHFVKESKQDESGMPNNRFLAERTGGTYSTLKVQPAELEDSGVYFCASSPTDSTDTQYFGPGTRLTVL.

The chain has TRBV7-9 and TRBJ1-2; 10 bases map to TRBD1. Germline CDR1 is SEHNR and CDR2 is FQNEAQ (reference sequence). V was clipped by 6 bases and J by 1 base; unmatched bases: 8. The CDR3 sequence is 16 residues long. The CDR3 protein is CASSPTGGTFNYGYTF. CDR3 sequence (DNA): TGTGCCAGCAGTCCGACAGGGGGCACCTTTAACTATGGCTACACCTTC.

This rearrangement joins TRBV19 to TRBJ1-5; possible D gene TRBD1, 6 bases. V dropped 6 bases and J dropped 2 bases, with 11 bases sitting between them. This CDR3 is built from 14 residues. CDR1 is LNHDA and CDR2 is SQIVND in the germline V gene (reference sequence). CDR3 nucleotides: TGTGCCAGTAGCCAGAGGACAGGCAATCAGCCCCAGCATTTT. Protein product: CASSQRTGNQPQHF. Filled out from reference TRBV19 and TRBJ1-5, the complete variable domain reads DGGITQSPKYLFRKEGQNVTLSCEQNLNHDAMYWYRQDPGQGLRLIYYSQIVNDFQKGDIAEGYSVSREKKESFPLTVTSAQKNPTAFYLCASSQRTGNQPQHFGDGTRLSIL.

This chain uses TRBV10-2 with TRBJ2-6; TRBD1 aligns across 7 bases. Per the germline V gene, CDR1 is WSHSY and CDR2 is SAAADI. The V gene end was trimmed by 9 bases and the J gene end by 3 bases; junction bases not matched to a gene: 2. CDR3 length: 13 residues. CDR3 bases: TGCGCCAGTACAGGGGTTGGGGCCAACGTCCTGACTTTC. Protein product: CASTGVGANVLTF.

The chain uses TRBV3-1 (or the pseudogene TRBV3-2) and TRBJ1-2; maybe TRBD1 (6 bases). The CDR3 has 16 residues. The V end lost 5 bases, the J end lost 1 base, and 17 bases lay between the germline ends. CDR1 LGHDT and CDR2 YNNKEL come from the germline V gene (reference sequence). The CDR3 spells CASSYDRQVNNYGYTF. The CDR3 nucleotides read TGTGCCAGCAGCTACGATCGACAGGTTAATAACTATGGCTACACCTTC.

CDR3 sequence (DNA): TGTGCCAGCAGCTTAGCGGCAGGGGAGTTGTACGAGCAGTACTTC. Protein sequence: CASSLAAGELYEQYF. V and J are TRBV11-2 and TRBJ2-7; a weak D match, TRBD1 (6 bases). CDR3 length: 15 residues. Trimming cost V 1 base and J 4 bases, with 14 bases left between them. CDR1 and CDR2 from the germline V gene are SGHAT and FQNNGV.

The rearrangement links TRBV29-1 to TRBJ1-1, with 12 bases fitting TRBD1. V trimming: 6 bases; J trimming: 6 bases; junction bases outside the gene matches: 2. CDR1 is SQVTM and CDR2 is ANQGSEA in the germline V gene. The CDR3 consists of 12 residues. This CDR3 reads CSVGTGGSEAFF. In DNA form, the CDR3 reads TGCAGCGTGGGGACAGGGGGCTCTGAAGCTTTCTTT.

This sequence joins TRBV30 and TRBJ1-2; 8 bases match TRBD1. CDR3 length: 17 amino acids. The germline gives CDR1 GTSNPN, CDR2 SVGIG (reference sequence). With 0 bases clipped from V and 2 bases from J, the junction kept 11 bases outside the gene matches. CDR3 DNA: TGTGCCTGGAGTGTACTGGGGACAGGAAGCTTCAACTATGGCTACACCTTC. It translates to CAWSVLGTGSFNYGYTF.